The 15 T cell receptor beta chains below all came from one sample that was sequenced in a study of cytomegalovirus exposure and HLA in healthy donors. 60 Vbeta and 13 Jbeta primers were used in PCR. The method was immunoSEQ multiplex PCR; TCRdb's version includes in-frame clones alone and lacks a portion of them. The data show 60,000 or so clones, roughly 80% seen once. Sequencing was performed on PBMCs. Every receptor here comes from a woman in her forties in good health and CMV-seropositive.

The gene calls are TRBV7-9 and TRBJ2-1; 8 bases fit TRBD2. V trimming: 4 bases; J trimming: 5 bases; junction bases outside the gene matches: 7. Germline V gives CDR1 SEHNR, CDR2 FQNEAQ (reference sequence). The CDR3 totals 15 residues. The CDR3 sequence is CASSSSGGRNNEQFF. The CDR3 DNA follows: TGTGCCAGCAGCTCAAGCGGGGGCCGCAACAATGAGCAGTTCTTC.

Concerning this clone itself: The germline gene is not matched at one end of the junction; a read error may be the cause. The chain uses TRBV15 and TRBJ2-3, with 11 positions matching TRBD2. CDR1 is LNHNV and CDR2 is YYDKDF in the germline V gene (reference sequence). The CDR3 loop spans 18 amino acids. This CDR3 is CTTSSPIAGGPRTDTQYF. The CDR3 DNA sequence: TGTACCACCAGCAGTCCTATAGCGGGGGGGCCCAGGACAGATACGCAGTATTTT. Full variable domain (missing parts from reference TRBV15 and TRBJ2-3): DAMVIQNPRYQVTQFGKPVTLSCSQTLNHNVMYWYQQKSSQAPKLLFHYYDKDFNNEADTPDNFQSRRPNTSFCFLDIRSPGLGDTAMYLCTTSSPIAGGPRTDTQYFGPGTRLTVL.

The chain uses TRBV6-5 and TRBJ2-2, with D perhaps matching TRBD1 (5 bases). CDR1 and CDR2 (germline): MNHEY, SVGAGI. The CDR3 contains 13 residues. V lost 6 bases to trimming and J lost 4 bases, with 9 bases between them. Written as DNA, the CDR3 is TGTGCCAGCAGCCGTCAGGGCACCGGGGAGCTGTTTTTT. Translating it yields CASSRQGTGELFF.

Only a few counts were recorded for this clone. The rearrangement links TRBV5-1 to TRBJ1-1; D perhaps matches TRBD1 (6 bases). The CDR3 extends over 15 amino acids. Germline assignment: CDR1 SGHRS and CDR2 YFSETQ. V shed 3 bases and J shed 0 bases, with 12 bases lying between them. The CDR3 DNA reads as TGCGCCAGCAGCTGGGGAGGGGGAATGAACACTGAAGCTTTCTTT. Its protein product is CASSWGGGMNTEAFF.

This chain links TRBV6-1 with TRBJ1-4; D call uncertain. The V gene's germline CDR1 is MNHNS and CDR2 SASEGT. CDR3 length: 15 amino acids. Trimming took off 0 bases at V and 5 bases at J, with 10 bases between the two ends. CDR3 in amino acids: CASSEAFRVNEKLFF. CDR3 sequence (DNA): TGTGCCAGCAGTGAAGCGTTCCGGGTGAATGAAAAACTGTTTTTT.

The chain employs TRBV29-1 and TRBJ1-2; maybe TRBD1 (5 bases). The CDR3 has 11 residues. Germline values: CDR1 SQVTM, CDR2 ANQGSEA. The V gene lost 6 bases and the J gene lost 6 bases, with 11 bases spanning the gap. CDR3: CSVREGDGYTF. The CDR3 DNA reads as TGCAGCGTAAGAGAAGGGGATGGCTACACCTTC.

The rearrangement joins TRBV28 to TRBJ2-5; 9 nucleotides agree with TRBD1. This CDR3 is 14 amino acids long. Trimming took 7 bases from V and 3 from J; bases not matched to a gene: 6. Looked up from germline, CDR1 is MDHEN and CDR2 is SYDVKM. The DNA of the CDR3 is TGTGCCAGCACCATAGGGACAGGGAAAGAGACCCAGTACTTC. Translation gives CASTIGTGKETQYF. Looking up the rest from reference TRBV28 and TRBJ2-5 gives the full variable domain: DVKVTQSSRYLVKRTGEKVFLECVQDMDHENMFWYRQDPGLGLRLIYFSYDVKMKEKGDIPEGYSVSREKKERFSLILESASTNQTSMYLCASTIGTGKETQYFGPGTRLLVL.

The chain has TRBV5-5 and TRBJ1-2, with a weak D call TRBD1 (5 bases). The length of the CDR3 is 13 residues. Trimming left V 0 bases short and J 8 bases short, with 11 bases between. Germline CDR1 SGHKS, CDR2 YYEKEE (reference sequence). The CDR3 loop is CASSLGGLRGYTF. For the CDR3, the DNA is TGTGCCAGCAGCTTGGGGGGCCTTCGGGGCTACACCTTC.

The rearrangement links TRBV5-4 to TRBJ2-7; 13 bases line up with TRBD2. After removal of 6 bases from V and 9 bases from J, the junction contained 12 bases not matched to a gene. CDR3 length equals 15 residues. From germline, CDR1 is SGHNT and CDR2 YYREEE (reference sequence). CDR3 DNA sequence: TGTGCCAGCACAACGACCGGGACTAGCGGGGCTCGGCAGTACTTC. Translating it yields CASTTTGTSGARQYF.

The rearrangement uses TRBV6-5 and TRBJ2-5; 8 nucleotides agree with TRBD2. V lost 6 bases, J lost 5 bases, and 11 bases stayed unmatched. Per the germline V gene, CDR1 is MNHEY and CDR2 is SVGAGI. This CDR3 has 15 residues. CDR3 coding DNA: TGTGCCAGCAGAGACGGGGGGGGGCGCGGGGAGACCCAGTACTTC. This sequence encodes CASRDGGGRGETQYF.

V and J are TRBV29-1 and TRBJ2-2; D is perhaps TRBD1 (5 bases). Trimming cost V 4 bases and J 1 base, with 10 bases left between them. The CDR3 is 14 amino acids. The germline gives CDR1 SQVTM, CDR2 ANQGSEA. CDR3: CSVVTDLNTGELFF. CDR3 DNA sequence: TGCAGCGTTGTGACAGACCTGAACACCGGGGAGCTGTTTTTT.

The rearrangement joins TRBV15 to TRBJ2-1; D remains unclear. The germline V gene has CDR1 LNHNV and CDR2 YYDKDF (reference sequence). The V and J ends lost 0 bases and 4 bases respectively, with 10 bases between them. CDR3 size: 15 residues. The CDR3 protein is CATSRDGQEYNEQFF. CDR3 nucleotide sequence: TGTGCCACCAGCAGAGATGGTCAGGAATACAATGAGCAGTTCTTC.

This clone was observed a handful of times. The chain is built from TRBV10-3 and TRBJ2-2; D possibly corresponds to TRBD1 (6 bases). This CDR3 has 14 residues. Trimming stripped 8 bases from V and 1 base from J, with 11 bases between. Germline lookup yields CDR1 ENHRY and CDR2 SYGVKD. CDR3 in DNA: TGTGCCATCGGGGGCACAGGGAACACCGGGGAGCTGTTTTTT. Translating it yields CAIGGTGNTGELFF.

The chain carries TRBV10-1 and TRBJ2-2; tentative D call: TRBD1 (5 bases). Germline CDR1 WNHNN, CDR2 SYGVQD (reference sequence). Trimming removed 2 bases at V and 0 bases at J, with 7 bases between. This CDR3 is 15 amino acids long. CDR3 bases: TGCGCCAGCAGTGAGGGGGCCGCGAACACCGGGGAGCTGTTTTTT. Translation gives CASSEGAANTGELFF.

The rearrangement links TRBV29-1 to TRBJ2-7; weak D call: TRBD2 (6 bases). CDR1 SQVTM and CDR2 ANQGSEA come from the germline V gene. The CDR3 is 13 amino acids. Trimming shortened V by 4 bases and J by 5 bases, and 15 bases separated the two germline ends. The CDR3 spells CSVAAGSGDEQYF. DNA of the CDR3: TGCAGCGTTGCGGCAGGGTCGGGGGACGAGCAGTACTTC.